This T cell receptor (beta chain) was observed in a study of T cell responses to AZD1222 COVID-19 vaccine. Findings and caveats of the study: Increased Spike-specific TCR breadth and depth were observed after two AZD1222 doses.

Concerning this clone: Antigen unknown.

Germline-derived CDR1 and CDR2 are SGHTA and FQGNSA. V lost 3 bases and J lost 5, with 5 bases in between. CDR3 size: 11 residues. Repertoires were generated with immunoSEQ multiplex PCR, while TCRdb's copy carries only in-frame clones and drops some. The sample records about 160,000 clones, just over 90% being singletons. Sequencing was performed on peripheral blood, taken on day 0 of MenACWY control vaccination. The chain couples TRBV7-2 to TRBJ2-7, with no clear D. This receptor was obtained from an adult in good health. The CDR3 DNA sequence: TGTGCCAGCAGCTTCATGAACGAGCAGTACTTC. Translation: CASSFMNEQYF.